This T cell receptor (beta chain) was identified in a study of blood T cell repertoires in COVID-19. Study background: Italy, Spain and the United States were the sources of the convalescent and acute COVID-19 samples.

V lost 6 bases to trimming and J lost 0 bases, with 11 bases between them. CDR3 size: 14 residues. Germline V gene sequence: CDR1 SNHLY, CDR2 FYNNEI. Original data processing: From reference gene primer amplification, estimates of nucleated cell counts were derived. The protocol was immunoSEQ multiplex PCR, while the TCRdb copy is restricted to in-frame clones and leaves out a portion. Clonal size and the V and J genes are those of that table, whereas D and trimming came from the DNA. The repertoire includes fewer than 85,000 clones, around 81% of them detected once, and over 25% sits in the top ten.

This clonotype was sampled from a human donor in a cohort sampled during active COVID-19. Specimen: peripheral blood. The V call is TRBV2, the J call TRBJ2-5; weak D call: TRBD1 (5 bases). The CDR3 coding sequence is TGTGCCAGCAGCCAGGGTCGACACCAAGAGACCCAGTACTTC. Its protein product is CASSQGRHQETQYF.